This TCR beta chain was identified during a study of control samples from healthy donors and cancer patients. V lost 4 bases, J lost 6 bases, and 11 bases stayed unmatched. CDR3 length: 16 residues. Germline V CDR1 and CDR2: LGHDT, YNNKEL (reference sequence). Clones were sequenced by immunoSEQ multiplex PCR, and TCRdb holds only the in-frame ones, with some missing. The data show roughly 100,000 clones, around nine tenths seen once. The chain employs TRBV3-1 (or the pseudogene TRBV3-2) and TRBJ2-2, with 7 bases identical to TRBD2. The receptor was isolated from a man aged 25-45 years in good health. Sequenced: blood. The CDR3 sequence is CASSPRRRETAGELFF. CDR3 DNA sequence: TGTGCCAGCAGCCCGAGGAGGCGGGAGACGGCCGGGGAGCTGTTTTTT.